The 4 T cell receptor beta chains below all came from one sample that was sequenced in a study of blood T cells in healthy people across ages. The authors ran a second PCR of about 6 to 11 cycles using a sample-barcoded 5' primer and a J-beta primer mix. TCRdb re-called the 5' RACE reads through MiXCR, storing one row per CDR3 protein. The top ten clones hold just under 25% of a sample with around 600,000 distinct CDR3 sequences, around 50% of them seen once. Sequenced input: blood. The receptors derive from a man at least 80 years old in good health.

The chain uses TRBV6-5 and TRBJ1-1; D gene unclear. In germline, CDR1 is MNHEY, CDR2 SVGAGI. The CDR3 runs to 13 residues. V was trimmed by 6 bases and J by 3 bases, leaving 11 bases between them. The CDR3 sequence: CASSPRLYTEAFF. The CDR3 DNA is TGTGCCAGCAGCCCAAGGCTGTACACTGAAGCTTTCTTT.

The V and J genes are TRBV10-3 and TRBJ1-2; TRBD1 matches 7 bases. Germline CDR1 is ENHRY and CDR2 is SYGVKD. The CDR3 totals 14 residues. J was trimmed by 13 bases and V by 1 base; bases with no gene match: 12. The CDR3 nucleotides are TGTGCCATCAGTGAGTTGAACGGACCAGGGGGAAGCACCTTC. Residues: CAISELNGPGGSTF.

The J gene is TRBJ2-5, the V gene TRBV5-1, with 8 bases fitting TRBD2. This CDR3 region has 17 residues. Per the germline V gene, CDR1 is SGHRS and CDR2 is YFSETQ. J lost 5 bases, V lost 1 base, and 13 bases had no gene match. CDR3 in amino acids: CASSLFVTSGLEETQYF. Written as DNA, the CDR3 is TGCGCCAGCAGCTTGTTCGTAACTAGCGGATTGGAGGAGACCCAGTACTTC.

The chain links TRBV4-2 to TRBJ1-1; 7 nucleotides line up with TRBD1. Germline CDR1 reads LGHNA; CDR2 reads YNFKEQ. There are 16 residues in the CDR3. V lost 0 bases, J lost 3 bases, and 7 bases stayed unmatched. This CDR3 reads CASSQDLAGGYTEAFF. In DNA, the CDR3 is TGTGCCAGCAGCCAAGATCTGGCAGGGGGATACACTGAAGCTTTCTTT.